This passage covers 32 T cell receptor beta chains from one sample sequenced in a study of blood T cell repertoires in COVID-19. Produced via immunoSEQ multiplex PCR; TCRdb's table is partial and in-frame only. The sample comprises 200,000 to 250,000 clones, 88% of which are singletons, and roughly 2.7% rests with the top ten. Source material: PBMCs or T cells enriched from blood (not recorded which). These receptors were taken from a woman aged 25 to 39 who had recovered from COVID-19.

The rearrangement uses TRBV5-1 and TRBJ1-1; possibly TRBD1 for D (6 bases). Germline lookup yields CDR1 SGHRS and CDR2 YFSETQ. The CDR3 has 14 amino acids. Trimming left V 2 bases short and J 0 bases short, with 8 bases between. The CDR3: CASSLRQVNTEAFF. The CDR3, as DNA: TGCGCCAGCAGCTTAAGACAGGTGAACACTGAAGCTTTCTTT.

The V and J genes are TRBV7-9 and TRBJ1-4; the D is unclear. CDR1 and CDR2 (germline): SEHNR, FQNEAQ (reference sequence). V lost 5 bases, J lost 5 bases, and 12 bases lay in between. CDR3 size: 14 residues. CDR3 coding DNA: TGTGCCAGCAGCCAGTGGGCAGAAAATGAAAAACTGTTTTTT. This gives the protein CASSQWAENEKLFF.

The genes are TRBV10-3 and TRBJ1-1; D is ambiguous. Germline values: CDR1 ENHRY, CDR2 SYGVKD. V lost 6 bases and J 7 bases, leaving 9 bases between the germline ends. The CDR3 covers 11 residues. The CDR3 protein is CAIRSASEAFF. CDR3 bases: TGTGCCATCAGGTCTGCGAGTGAAGCTTTCTTT.

The CDR3 DNA sequence: TGTGCCAGCAGCTTACGCGGGGATGGTGGGGGAGGTGAGCAGTTCTTC. Its translation: CASSLRGDGGGGEQFF. The chain combines TRBV7-3 with TRBJ2-1; a weak D match, TRBD2 (6 bases). CDR3 size: 16 residues. Trimming took off 2 bases at V and 9 bases at J, with 20 bases between the two ends. The germline gives CDR1 SGHTA, CDR2 FQGTGA. The whole variable domain, remainder taken from reference TRBV7-3 and TRBJ2-1, is GAGVSQTPSNKVTEKGKYVELRCDPISGHTALYWYRQSLGQGPEFLIYFQGTGAADDSGLPNDRFFAVRPEGSVSTLKIQRTERGDSAVYLCASSLRGDGGGGEQFFGPGTRLTVL.

V and J are TRBV12-5 and TRBJ2-2; a weak D match, TRBD2 (5 bases). Germline V gives CDR1 LGHNT, CDR2 FRNRAP. The CDR3 is 15 residues long. V lost 2 bases and J lost 6, with 13 bases in between. As DNA, the CDR3 is TGTGCTAGTGGTTTGAGCTCGGGAAACGCCGGGGAGCTGTTTTTT. Its protein product is CASGLSSGNAGELFF.

The J gene is TRBJ1-2, the V gene TRBV5-1; weak D call: TRBD1 (6 bases). V was clipped by 5 bases and J by 1 base, with 12 bases between them. This CDR3 has 14 residues. Germline lookup yields CDR1 SGHRS and CDR2 YFSETQ. CDR3 residues: CASSAGGINYGYTF. CDR3 bases: TGCGCCAGCAGTGCGGGGGGCATTAACTATGGCTACACCTTC.

This sequence joins TRBV4-2 and TRBJ1-2; 7 bases line up with TRBD1. The CDR3 contains 15 residues. The J segment lost 2 bases and the V segment lost 3 bases, leaving 6 bases of the junction unmatched. Germline-derived CDR1 and CDR2 are LGHNA and YNFKEQ. CDR3 in DNA: TGTGCCAGCAGCCAGATAGAGGGACAGAACTATGGCTACACCTTC. This gives the protein CASSQIEGQNYGYTF.

The J gene is TRBJ2-7, the V gene TRBV11-2, with 12 bases that match TRBD1. Per germline, CDR1 SGHAT and CDR2 FQNNGV. Germline trimming cut 1 base from V and 7 bases from J; bases unmatched to any gene: 5. This CDR3 region has 15 residues. Written as DNA, the CDR3 is TGTGCCAGCAGCTTAGTTGGGACAGGGGGCAATGAGCAGTACTTC. It encodes CASSLVGTGGNEQYF.

V gene TRBV24-1 combines with J gene TRBJ2-3, with 8 bases that match TRBD2. Germline values: CDR1 KGHDR, CDR2 SFDVKD. Unmatched junction bases numbered 4, after V lost 5 bases and J lost 4 bases. The CDR3 sequence is 14 residues long. The CDR3 DNA reads as TGTGCCACCAGTGTGAGCGGGGGCGCAGATACGCAGTATTTT. Translated: CATSVSGGADTQYF.

The chain joins TRBV7-8 to TRBJ2-7, with 15 bases matching TRBD2. The CDR3 is made up of 16 amino acids. V shed 1 base and J 4 bases; nucleotides not matched to a gene: 2. In germline, CDR1 is SGHVS, CDR2 FQNEAQ. Written as DNA, the CDR3 is TGTGCCAGCAGCTTAGAGGGGACTAGCGGGGGGTACGAGCAGTACTTC. Its translation is CASSLEGTSGGYEQYF. The variable domain in full, with the rest retrieved from reference TRBV7-8 and TRBJ2-7, is GAGVSQSPRYKVAKRGQDVALRCDPISGHVSLFWYQQALGQGPEFLTYFQNEAQLDKSGLPSDRFFAERPEGSVSTLKIQRTQQEDSAVYLCASSLEGTSGGYEQYFGPGTRLTVT.

The V and J genes are TRBV2 and TRBJ1-2; D perhaps matches TRBD1 (5 bases). V gave up 7 bases and J gave up 1 base, with 13 bases separating them. Germline V CDR1 and CDR2: SNHLY, FYNNEI. This CDR3 contains 14 residues. The CDR3 spells CASIGGEFNYGYTF. In DNA form, the CDR3 reads TGTGCCAGCATTGGGGGGGAGTTTAACTATGGCTACACCTTC.

CDR3: CATSRDLGTGGGNTIYF. The CDR3 coding sequence is TGTGCCACCAGCAGAGATCTGGGGACAGGGGGAGGAAACACCATATATTTT. V usage is TRBV15 and J usage is TRBJ1-3; 11 nucleotides align to TRBD1. This CDR3 contains 17 residues. Per germline, CDR1 LNHNV and CDR2 YYDKDF (reference sequence). The J segment lost 4 bases and the V segment lost 0 bases, leaving 5 bases of the junction unmatched.

V gene TRBV7-8 combines with J gene TRBJ2-1, with 11 positions matching TRBD1. J was trimmed by 4 bases and V by 5 bases; bases with no gene match: 4. The CDR3 consists of 15 residues. Germline V CDR1 and CDR2: SGHVS, FQNEAQ. The CDR3: CASSKGQGEYNEQFF. The CDR3 coding sequence is TGTGCCAGCAGCAAGGGACAGGGGGAATACAATGAGCAGTTCTTC.

V is TRBV28 and J is TRBJ2-1, with 10 bases aligning to TRBD2. Unmatched junction bases numbered 14, after V lost 3 bases and J lost 9 bases. This CDR3 contains 17 residues. Germline CDR1 reads MDHEN; CDR2 reads SYDVKM. CDR3 bases: TGTGCCAGCAGTTTCGTAGCGGGGGGAGTAATTTCTAGTGAGCAGTTCTTC. Translated: CASSFVAGGVISSEQFF.

The chain carries TRBV3-1 (or the pseudogene TRBV3-2) and TRBJ2-3; 11 nucleotides match TRBD2. Germline-derived CDR1 and CDR2 are LGHDT and YNNKEL (reference sequence). CDR3 length equals 19 residues. Trimming cost V 0 bases and J 2 bases; bases outside gene matches: 10. The CDR3 spells CASSQELNLLAGATDTQYF. The CDR3 DNA follows: TGTGCCAGCAGCCAAGAACTAAACTTACTAGCGGGGGCCACAGATACGCAGTATTTT.

V and J are TRBV5-4 and TRBJ1-1; D is uncertain. Germline loops: CDR1 SGHNT, CDR2 YYREEE (reference sequence). This CDR3 spans 12 amino acids. Trimming took 3 bases from V and 7 from J, leaving 10 bases between them. CDR3 nucleotides: TGTGCCAGCAGCTGGGGAGGAGGTGAAGCTTTCTTT. Protein product: CASSWGGGEAFF.

This chain connects TRBV5-1 to TRBJ1-2; TRBD1 matches 8 bases. The CDR3 sequence is 17 residues long. From germline, CDR1 is SGHRS and CDR2 YFSETQ. Trimming removed 0 bases from V and 1 base from J; junction bases left unmatched: 8. Written as DNA, the CDR3 is TGCGCCAGCAGCTTGGAGTTAGGGACAGGCCTTAACTATGGCTACACCTTC. This gives the protein CASSLELGTGLNYGYTF.

The rearrangement uses TRBV7-2 and TRBJ1-1; no definite D call. Trimming took off 5 bases at V and 8 bases at J, with 15 bases between the two ends. The CDR3 sequence is 13 residues long. Per germline, CDR1 SGHTA and CDR2 FQGNSA. In DNA form, the CDR3 reads TGTGCCAGCAGCCTCCCCTTACTTCCCGAAGCTTTCTTT. Translated, it gives CASSLPLLPEAFF.

This rearrangement joins TRBV6-5 to TRBJ1-2; 9 positions agree with TRBD1. Trimming removed 5 bases from V and 4 bases from J; junction bases left unmatched: 8. CDR1 and CDR2 from the germline V gene are MNHEY and SVGAGI. CDR3 length: 15 residues. CDR3 in DNA: TGTGCCAGCAGTATGGGACAGGGCTGGGGCTATGGCTACACCTTC. It codes for CASSMGQGWGYGYTF.

The V gene is TRBV15, the J gene TRBJ2-1; weak D call: TRBD2 (5 bases). Trimming took off 1 base at V and 5 bases at J, with 15 bases between the two ends. The germline gives CDR1 LNHNV, CDR2 YYDKDF (reference sequence). The CDR3 has 16 amino acids. CDR3 in amino acids: CATSRGYTRNHNEQFF. CDR3 DNA sequence: TGTGCCACCAGCAGAGGATACACTAGAAATCACAATGAGCAGTTCTTC.

V is TRBV5-4 and J is TRBJ1-5; D is perhaps TRBD1 (5 bases). The CDR3 spans 14 residues. V gave up 2 bases and J gave up 6 bases, with 12 bases separating them. Germline assignment: CDR1 SGHNT and CDR2 YYREEE (reference sequence). The CDR3 DNA sequence: TGTGCCAGCAGCTTCGGGGGGGAGGGTCAGCCCCAGCATTTT. Residues: CASSFGGEGQPQHF.

This chain links TRBV5-6 with TRBJ2-7; possibly TRBD2 for D (5 bases). Between the trimmed V and J ends, which lost 3 bases and 10 bases, there was a span of 11 bases. The CDR3 is 11 residues long. In germline, CDR1 is SGHDT, CDR2 YYEEEE. CDR3 region: CASSSGYIQYF. In nucleotides, the CDR3 is TGTGCCAGCAGCTCGGGGTATATTCAGTACTTC.

The V gene is TRBV6-2 or TRBV6-3, the J gene TRBJ2-5; 7 bases match TRBD2. Germline values: CDR1 MNHEY, CDR2 SVGEGT. This CDR3 has 13 amino acids. V dropped 4 bases and J dropped 3; count of bases not matched to a gene: 2. CDR3 in amino acids: CASSWAGEETQYF. The DNA of the CDR3 is TGTGCCAGCAGTTGGGCGGGGGAAGAGACCCAGTACTTC.

The chain joins TRBV4-3 to TRBJ2-3, with D tentatively TRBD2 (5 bases). The CDR3 has 15 amino acids. The V gene's germline CDR1 is LGHNA and CDR2 YSLEER. V gave up 1 base and J gave up 0 bases, with 8 bases separating them. The CDR3: CASSQARTSTDTQYF. CDR3 nucleotides: TGCGCCAGCAGCCAAGCGAGGACTAGCACAGATACGCAGTATTTT.

The CDR3 reads CASSQGNQPQHF. As DNA, the CDR3 is TGTGCCAGCAGTCAGGGTAATCAGCCCCAGCATTTT. The J gene is TRBJ1-5, the V gene TRBV12-3 or TRBV12-4; D is perhaps TRBD1 (5 bases). The CDR3 extends over 12 amino acids. V shed 5 bases and J shed 4 bases, with 6 bases lying between them.

The chain combines TRBV7-9 with TRBJ1-4; perhaps TRBD1 as D (5 bases). Germline CDR1 SEHNR, CDR2 FQNEAQ (reference sequence). This CDR3 region has 15 residues. V lost 3 bases and J 11 bases, leaving 19 bases between the germline ends. DNA for the CDR3: TGTGCCAGCAGCTTTACGACCCCGGGCGGGGACAAACTGTTTTTT. This sequence encodes CASSFTTPGGDKLFF.

The chain has TRBV2 and TRBJ1-2; TRBD1 is a possible D gene (6 bases). Trimming removed 4 bases at V and 2 bases at J, with 8 bases between. Germline CDR1 SNHLY, CDR2 FYNNEI. The CDR3 sequence is 13 residues long. CDR3 amino acids: CASSVGGNYGYTF. The CDR3 region has the DNA TGTGCCAGCAGTGTTGGGGGCAACTATGGCTACACCTTC.

The chain recombines TRBV2 with TRBJ1-1; possible D gene TRBD1, 6 bases. The CDR3 has 16 amino acids. V was trimmed by 6 bases and J by 4 bases, leaving 21 bases between them. Germline values: CDR1 SNHLY, CDR2 FYNNEI. CDR3 DNA sequence: TGTGCCAGCAGGGCAGACAGGAGCACACAAAGCACTGAAGCTTTCTTT. It specifies CASRADRSTQSTEAFF.

This clone has only one observation. The chain is built from TRBV4-2 and TRBJ1-5; D remains ambiguous. CDR3 length: 15 amino acids. Between the trimmed V and J ends, which lost 0 bases and 2 bases, there was a span of 8 bases. Per the germline V gene, CDR1 is LGHNA and CDR2 is YNFKEQ. This CDR3 reads CASSQDSSRNQPQHF. The CDR3 nucleotides read TGTGCCAGCAGCCAAGATAGCAGTCGCAATCAGCCCCAGCATTTT.

V usage is TRBV5-6 and J usage is TRBJ2-1; unclear D gene. Trimming cost V 2 bases and J 4 bases, with 13 bases left between them. This CDR3 has 15 residues. The germline V gene has CDR1 SGHDT and CDR2 YYEEEE. For the CDR3, the DNA is TGTGCCAGCAGCTTTGAGGAGACCCCTTACAATGAGCAGTTCTTC. It encodes CASSFEETPYNEQFF. Full variable domain (rest looked up from reference TRBV5-6 and TRBJ2-1): DAGVTQSPTHLIKTRGQQVTLRCSPKSGHDTVSWYQQALGQGPQFIFQYYEEEERQRGNFPDRFSGHQFPNYSSELNVNALLLGDSALYLCASSFEETPYNEQFFGPGTRLTVL.

The chain uses TRBV5-1 and TRBJ2-1; D unclear. The CDR3 totals 12 residues. Trimming removed 4 bases from V and 10 bases from J, with 12 bases in between. Germline assignment: CDR1 SGHRS and CDR2 YFSETQ. In nucleotides, the CDR3 is TGCGCCAGCAGCCTCCCGTCCAGGGAGCAGTTCTTC. Protein product: CASSLPSREQFF.

This chain connects TRBV25-1 to TRBJ2-1; 10 positions match TRBD2. J gave up 0 bases and V 3 bases, and 5 bases lay outside the gene matches. This CDR3 is built from 17 residues. Germline loops: CDR1 MGHDK, CDR2 SYGVNS. CDR3 DNA: TGTGCCAGCAGTGATACTAGCGGGGCCTCCTCCTACAATGAGCAGTTCTTC. It translates to CASSDTSGASSYNEQFF.